These 24 T cell receptor beta chains were all obtained from the same sample, sequenced in a study of blood T cell repertoires in COVID-19. Assay: immunoSEQ multiplex PCR; the TCRdb copy retains only in-frame clones and omits some. The sample includes about 190,000 clones, about 88% of them seen just once. Material for sequencing was peripheral blood. The receptors shown here come from a woman in her twenties or thirties with active or convalescent COVID-19.

V gene TRBV5-1 combines with J gene TRBJ2-7, with a possible D match to TRBD2 (5 bases). The germline V gene encodes CDR1 SGHRS and CDR2 YFSETQ. This CDR3 comprises 12 residues. V was pared by 5 bases and J by 3 bases, with 9 bases between. DNA of the CDR3: TGCGCCAGCAGTAGCGAGTTCTACGAGCAGTACTTC. Its translation is CASSSEFYEQYF.

The chain is built from TRBV6-6 and TRBJ1-1; D possibly corresponds to TRBD1 (5 bases). V was shortened by 2 bases and J by 5 bases, with 15 bases between the two germline ends. The CDR3 contains 15 residues. Germline values: CDR1 MNHNY, CDR2 SVGAGI (reference sequence). The CDR3 reads CASSYAQEGGTEAFF. Here the CDR3 DNA reads TGTGCCAGCAGTTACGCACAGGAGGGTGGGACTGAAGCTTTCTTT.

The chain carries TRBV6-5 and TRBJ2-2, with a possible D match to TRBD1 (6 bases). Trimming shortened V by 7 bases and J by 2 bases, and 14 bases separated the two germline ends. CDR3 size: 15 residues. CDR1 is MNHEY, CDR2 SVGAGI, per germline. For the CDR3, the DNA is TGTGCCAGCATTTTCGCCGGGACAAACACCGGGGAGCTGTTTTTT. Protein sequence: CASIFAGTNTGELFF.

The chain recombines TRBV6-2 or TRBV6-3 with TRBJ1-2; 7 bases are a match to TRBD1. V dropped 5 bases and J dropped 0; count of bases not matched to a gene: 12. Germline CDR1 is MNHEY and CDR2 is SVGEGT. The CDR3 is 17 residues long. CDR3: CASSRTGVLLTNYGYTF. In DNA form, the CDR3 reads TGTGCCAGCAGTCGGACAGGAGTTCTCCTCACTAACTATGGCTACACCTTC.

Of note for this clone: An end of the junction differs from the germline gene, which may be a read error. Distinct nucleotide sequences in the sample also encode this CDR3. The chain uses TRBV28 and TRBJ2-7; 8 bases fit TRBD1. The germline V gene has CDR1 MDHEN and CDR2 SYDVKM. CDR3 size: 16 residues. CDR3 DNA: TGTGCTAGCAGTTTAGGCCCTGGACAGGGTCCTTACGAGCAGTACTTC. It is translated as CASSLGPGQGPYEQYF.

This clone showed up just once. This rearrangement joins TRBV2 to TRBJ1-2; the D gene is possibly TRBD1 (6 bases). This CDR3 has 16 residues. The V gene's germline CDR1 is SNHLY and CDR2 FYNNEI. V lost 5 bases to trimming and J lost 8 bases, with 24 bases between them. CDR3 residues: CASSQISAGAVKGYTF. Here the CDR3 DNA reads TGTGCCAGCAGTCAGATTAGTGCAGGGGCTGTAAAGGGCTACACCTTC.

The gene calls are TRBV19 and TRBJ1-2; TRBD1 is a possible D gene (6 bases). The CDR3 consists of 12 residues. CDR1 is LNHDA, CDR2 SQIVND, per germline (reference sequence). With 6 bases removed from V and 6 bases from J, the gap between germline ends came to 11 bases. The DNA of the CDR3 is TGTGCCAGTAGGCCAGGGGTTCATGGCTACACCTTC. This translates into CASRPGVHGYTF.

The chain is built from TRBV6-5 and TRBJ1-2; tentatively, D is TRBD1 (5 bases). CDR1 is MNHEY and CDR2 is SVGAGI in the germline V gene. The length of the CDR3 is 15 residues. The V and J ends lost 4 bases and 8 bases respectively, with 20 bases between them. The CDR3 DNA reads as TGTGCCAGCAGTTCCGTCGGCGGGGGTACTAAAGGCTACACCTTC. Encoded protein: CASSSVGGGTKGYTF.

The chain carries TRBV21-1 and TRBJ1-5; the D call TRBD1 from the table was never checked on the DNA. TRBV21-1 is assigned pseudogene status. The CDR3 totals 15 residues. In DNA form, the CDR3 reads TGTGCCAGCAGATCAGACAGCTACAGCAATCAGCCCCAGCATTTT. This gives the protein CASRSDSYSNQPQHF.

This chain uses TRBV7-9 with TRBJ1-2; D might be TRBD1 (5 bases). Trimming took off 4 bases at V and 3 bases at J, with 27 bases between the two ends. This CDR3 is 19 amino acids long. Germline CDR1 and CDR2: SEHNR and FQNEAQ (reference sequence). CDR3 sequence (DNA): TGTGCCAGCAGCTACCCTGAAAAATCTGAGGCCGACAGTTACTATGGCTACACCTTC. It translates to CASSYPEKSEADSYYGYTF.

The chain carries TRBV11-2 and TRBJ2-5; 9 bases are shared with TRBD2. Per germline, CDR1 SGHAT and CDR2 FQNNGV. With V trimmed by 5 bases and J by 4 bases, 11 bases remained unmatched. This CDR3 has 16 residues. DNA for the CDR3: TGTGCCAGCAGCCAGAAGGGGACTAGCTTTCCAGAGACCCAGTACTTC. As protein: CASSQKGTSFPETQYF.

The rearrangement links TRBV30 to TRBJ2-3, with 14 nucleotides matching TRBD2. Germline CDR1 reads GTSNPN; CDR2 reads SVGIG (reference sequence). The trim removed 3 bases at V and 6 bases at J, leaving 2 bases unmatched. CDR3 size: 14 residues. The CDR3, as DNA: TGTGCCTGGAGCGGACTAGCGGGGGGCGATACGCAGTATTTT. Amino acid sequence: CAWSGLAGGDTQYF.

Points on this clone: One end of the junction varies from germline; a read error may be responsible. The rearrangement joins TRBV7-7 to TRBJ2-1, with TRBD2 matching over 8 bases. Germline V CDR1 and CDR2: SSHAT, FNYEAQ (reference sequence). CDR3 length: 16 residues. CDR3 sequence reads: CASSLLPGGEYNEQFF. CDR3 nucleotides: TGTGCTAGCAGCTTATTACCCGGGGGGGAATACAATGAGCAGTTCTTC.

The V call is TRBV7-9, the J call TRBJ2-5; D is possibly TRBD2 (6 bases). The CDR3 sequence is 11 residues long. Per germline, CDR1 SEHNR and CDR2 FQNEAQ (reference sequence). The V end was cut by 5 bases, the J end by 5 bases, with 6 bases between. CDR3 bases: TGTGCCAGCAGCCGGGAGGAGACCCAGTACTTC. This codes for CASSREETQYF. Based on the CDR3 plus reference TRBV7-9 and TRBJ2-5, the full variable domain is DTGVSQNPRHKITKRGQNVTFRCDPISEHNRLYWYRQTLGQGPEFLTYFQNEAQLEKSRLLSDRFSAERPKGSFSTLEIQRTEQGDSAMYLCASSREETQYFGPGTRLLVL.

J is TRBJ1-6 and V is TRBV6-5, with TRBD1 as a possible D gene (5 bases). The germline V gene has CDR1 MNHEY and CDR2 SVGAGI. There are 14 residues in the CDR3. V gave up 8 bases and J gave up 6 bases, with 14 bases separating them. CDR3 amino acids: CASAPGTRNSPLHF. CDR3 in DNA: TGTGCCAGCGCGCCGGGGACTCGTAATTCACCCCTCCACTTT.

This chain links TRBV19 with TRBJ2-2; the D gene is possibly TRBD2 (6 bases). CDR1 is LNHDA, CDR2 SQIVND, per germline (reference sequence). Trimming removed 2 bases from V and 3 bases from J, with 22 bases in between. The CDR3 contains 19 residues. The CDR3 spells CASSILRDPSSAYTGELFF. CDR3 nucleotide sequence: TGTGCCAGTAGTATACTGCGGGACCCATCGTCGGCGTACACCGGGGAGCTGTTTTTT.

This clone showed up just a few times. This chain joins TRBV29-1 and TRBJ1-3; a possible D gene is TRBD1 (5 bases). V lost 2 bases to trimming and J lost 7 bases, with 15 bases between them. This CDR3 contains 14 residues. Germline CDR1 and CDR2: SQVTM and ANQGSEA. CDR3 residues: CSVESAGLKNTIYF. CDR3 bases: TGCAGCGTTGAATCGGCAGGGCTGAAGAACACCATATATTTT. Variable domain in full (rest from reference TRBV29-1 and TRBJ1-3): SAVISQKPSRDICQRGTSLTIQCQVDSQVTMMFWYRQQPGQSLTLIATANQGSEATYESGFVIDKFPISRPNLTFSTLTVSNMSPEDSSIYLCSVESAGLKNTIYFGEGSWLTVV.

The DNA for the CDR3 is TGTGCCAGTAGGAATCAGGGACTAGCGGGACGAACAGATACGCAGTATTTT. This codes for CASRNQGLAGRTDTQYF. J is TRBJ2-3 and V is TRBV19, with 13 bases fitting TRBD2. CDR3 length equals 17 residues. CDR1 is LNHDA and CDR2 is SQIVND in the germline V gene (reference sequence). V lost 6 bases, J lost 3 bases, and 9 bases stayed unmatched.

The chain is built from TRBV10-3 and TRBJ1-6; D gene unclear. Germline V gives CDR1 ENHRY, CDR2 SYGVKD. This CDR3 has 16 residues. V lost 0 bases, J lost 0 bases, and 6 bases lay in between. Written as DNA, the CDR3 is TGTGCCATCAGTGAGTCACCCAGCTCCTATAATTCACCCCTCCACTTT. This translates into CAISESPSSYNSPLHF.

The genes are TRBV7-9 and TRBJ2-5; 9 bases align to TRBD1. Trimming at V came to 5 bases and at J to 8 bases, leaving 9 bases not matched to a gene. The germline gives CDR1 SEHNR, CDR2 FQNEAQ (reference sequence). This CDR3 spans 14 amino acids. CDR3 nucleotide sequence: TGTGCCAGCAGCGCGCGGAGACAGGGGGACACCCAGTACTTC. Amino acids: CASSARRQGDTQYF.

The genes are TRBV5-1 and TRBJ2-2; the match to TRBD2 covers 7 bases. The CDR3 runs 15 residues. V shed 2 bases and J 2 bases; nucleotides not matched to a gene: 3. CDR1 and CDR2 from the germline V gene are SGHRS and YFSETQ. The CDR3 here is CASSFGGINTGELFF. Written as DNA, the CDR3 is TGCGCCAGCAGCTTCGGGGGGATCAACACCGGGGAGCTGTTTTTT. Full variable domain (missing parts from reference TRBV5-1 and TRBJ2-2): KAGVTQTPRYLIKTRGQQVTLSCSPISGHRSVSWYQQTPGQGLQFLFEYFSETQRNKGNFPGRFSGRQFSNSRSEMNVSTLELGDSALYLCASSFGGINTGELFFGEGSRLTVL.

This sequence joins TRBV7-8 and TRBJ1-6; D ambiguous. The V end was cut by 1 base, the J end by 9 bases, with 19 bases between. Germline-derived CDR1 and CDR2 are SGHVS and FQNEAQ. CDR3 length: 17 residues. The CDR3 bases are TGTGCCAGCAGCTTAGTATGGTTATCAGACGGGAGTTCACCCCTCCACTTT. Translating it yields CASSLVWLSDGSSPLHF. Full variable domain (remainder filled in from reference TRBV7-8 and TRBJ1-6): GAGVSQSPRYKVAKRGQDVALRCDPISGHVSLFWYQQALGQGPEFLTYFQNEAQLDKSGLPSDRFFAERPEGSVSTLKIQRTQQEDSAVYLCASSLVWLSDGSSPLHFGNGTRLTVT.

This chain connects TRBV5-6 to TRBJ2-7; maybe TRBD2 (5 bases). V was cut by 0 bases and J by 0 bases, with 7 bases left in between. CDR1 and CDR2 from the germline V gene are SGHDT and YYEEEE. The CDR3 loop spans 14 amino acids. Written as DNA, the CDR3 is TGTGCCAGCAGCTTGGGGACTGTCTCCTACGAGCAGTACTTC. Amino acids: CASSLGTVSYEQYF.

This clone has just a few counts. J is TRBJ2-1 and V is TRBV7-2, with 8 bases that match TRBD2. This CDR3 contains 13 residues. CDR1 and CDR2 from the germline V gene are SGHTA and FQGNSA. The trim removed 5 bases at V and 8 bases at J, leaving 5 bases unmatched. The CDR3 DNA is TGTGCCAGCAGCGGCCGGACTAGCCATGAGCAGTTCTTC. Its translation: CASSGRTSHEQFF.